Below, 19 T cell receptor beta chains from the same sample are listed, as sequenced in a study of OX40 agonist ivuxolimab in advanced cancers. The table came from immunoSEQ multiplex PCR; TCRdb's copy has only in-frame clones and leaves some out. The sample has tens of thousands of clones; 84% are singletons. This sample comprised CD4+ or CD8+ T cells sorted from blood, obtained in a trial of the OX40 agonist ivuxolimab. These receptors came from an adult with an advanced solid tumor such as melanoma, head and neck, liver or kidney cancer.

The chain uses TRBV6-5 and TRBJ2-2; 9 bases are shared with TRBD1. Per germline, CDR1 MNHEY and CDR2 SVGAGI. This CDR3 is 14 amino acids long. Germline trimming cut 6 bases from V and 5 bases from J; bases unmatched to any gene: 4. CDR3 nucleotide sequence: TGTGCCAGCAGCCCGACAGGGGGGACCGGGGAGCTGTTTTTT. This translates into CASSPTGGTGELFF.

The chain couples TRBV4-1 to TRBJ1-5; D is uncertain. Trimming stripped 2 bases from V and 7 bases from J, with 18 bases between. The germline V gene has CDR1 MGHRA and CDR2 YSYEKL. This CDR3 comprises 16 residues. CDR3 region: CASSQILQAGEQPQHF. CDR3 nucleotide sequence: TGCGCCAGCAGCCAAATATTGCAGGCGGGCGAGCAGCCCCAGCATTTT.

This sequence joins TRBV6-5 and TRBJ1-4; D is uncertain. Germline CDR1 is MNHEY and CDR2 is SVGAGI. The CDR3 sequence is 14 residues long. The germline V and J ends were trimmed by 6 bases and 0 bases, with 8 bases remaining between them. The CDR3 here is CASSPVTTNEKLFF. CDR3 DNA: TGTGCCAGCAGCCCAGTAACAACTAATGAAAAACTGTTTTTT.

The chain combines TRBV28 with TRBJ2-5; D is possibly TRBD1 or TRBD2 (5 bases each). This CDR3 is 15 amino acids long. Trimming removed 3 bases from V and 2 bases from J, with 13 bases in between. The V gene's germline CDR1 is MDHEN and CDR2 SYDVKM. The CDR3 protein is CASSFFPREQETQYF. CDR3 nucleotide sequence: TGTGCCAGCAGTTTCTTCCCCAGGGAGCAAGAGACCCAGTACTTC.

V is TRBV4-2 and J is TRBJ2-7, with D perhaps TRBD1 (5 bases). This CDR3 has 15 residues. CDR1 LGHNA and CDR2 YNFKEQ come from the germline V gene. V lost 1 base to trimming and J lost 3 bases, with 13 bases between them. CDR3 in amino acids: CASSQGLDQGYEQYF. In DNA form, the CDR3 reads TGTGCCAGCAGCCAAGGGTTGGATCAGGGCTACGAGCAGTACTTC.

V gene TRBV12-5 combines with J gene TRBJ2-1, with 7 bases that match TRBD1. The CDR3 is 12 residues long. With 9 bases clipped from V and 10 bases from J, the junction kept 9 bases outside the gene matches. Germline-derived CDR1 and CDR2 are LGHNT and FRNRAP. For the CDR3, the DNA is TGTGCTAGCATGGGACAGCGACGCGAGCAGTTCTTC. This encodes CASMGQRREQFF.

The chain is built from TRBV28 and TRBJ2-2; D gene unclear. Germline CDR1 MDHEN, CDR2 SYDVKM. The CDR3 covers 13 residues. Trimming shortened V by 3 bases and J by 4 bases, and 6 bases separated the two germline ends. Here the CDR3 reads CASSFFGTGELFF. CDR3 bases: TGTGCCAGCAGTTTTTTTGGCACCGGGGAGCTGTTTTTT.

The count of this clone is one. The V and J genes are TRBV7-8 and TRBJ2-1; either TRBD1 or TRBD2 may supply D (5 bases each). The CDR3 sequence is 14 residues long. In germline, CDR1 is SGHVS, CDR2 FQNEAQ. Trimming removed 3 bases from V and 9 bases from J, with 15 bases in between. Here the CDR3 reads CASSLGVGRLEQFF. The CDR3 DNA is TGTGCCAGCAGCTTGGGGGTTGGTAGACTTGAGCAGTTCTTC.

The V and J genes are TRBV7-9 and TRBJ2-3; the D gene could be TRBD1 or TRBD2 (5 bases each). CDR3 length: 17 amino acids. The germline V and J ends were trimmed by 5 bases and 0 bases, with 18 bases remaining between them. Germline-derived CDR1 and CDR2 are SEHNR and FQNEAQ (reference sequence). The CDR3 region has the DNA TGTGCCAGCAGCACAAATTTGAGGGGAGCCAGCACAGATACGCAGTATTTT. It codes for CASSTNLRGASTDTQYF.

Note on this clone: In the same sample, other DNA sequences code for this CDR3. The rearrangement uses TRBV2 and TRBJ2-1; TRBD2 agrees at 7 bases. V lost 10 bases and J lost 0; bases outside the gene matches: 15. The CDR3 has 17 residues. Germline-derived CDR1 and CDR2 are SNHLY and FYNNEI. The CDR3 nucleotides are TGTGCCACATACCGGGACTACTCGTCGAGCTCCTACAATGAGCAGTTCTTC. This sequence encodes CATYRDYSSSSYNEQFF.

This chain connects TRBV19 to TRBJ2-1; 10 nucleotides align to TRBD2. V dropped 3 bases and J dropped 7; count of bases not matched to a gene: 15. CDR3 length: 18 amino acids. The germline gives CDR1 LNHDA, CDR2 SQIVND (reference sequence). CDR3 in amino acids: CASSILAGADSVGNEQFF. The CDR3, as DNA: TGTGCCAGTAGTATCCTAGCGGGAGCGGATAGTGTGGGTAATGAGCAGTTCTTC.

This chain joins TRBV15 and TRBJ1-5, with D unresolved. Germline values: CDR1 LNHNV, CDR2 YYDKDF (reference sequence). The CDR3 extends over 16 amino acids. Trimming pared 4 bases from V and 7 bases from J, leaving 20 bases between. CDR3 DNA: TGTGCCACCAGCACCTTTCTGGGAGGGCTGGGGCAGCCCCAGCATTTT. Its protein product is CATSTFLGGLGQPQHF.

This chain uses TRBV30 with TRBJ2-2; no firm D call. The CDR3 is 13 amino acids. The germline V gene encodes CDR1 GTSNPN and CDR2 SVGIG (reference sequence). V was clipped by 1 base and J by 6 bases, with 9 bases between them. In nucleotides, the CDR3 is TGTGCCTGGAGTGGGGGTTTCGCCGGGGAGCTGTTTTTT. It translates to CAWSGGFAGELFF.

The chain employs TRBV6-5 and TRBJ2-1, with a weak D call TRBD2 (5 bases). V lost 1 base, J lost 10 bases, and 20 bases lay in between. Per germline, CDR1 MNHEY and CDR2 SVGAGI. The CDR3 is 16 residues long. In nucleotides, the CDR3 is TGTGCCAGCAGTTACTTGACTGACTACGTGGGCGGCGAGCAGTTCTTC. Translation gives CASSYLTDYVGGEQFF.

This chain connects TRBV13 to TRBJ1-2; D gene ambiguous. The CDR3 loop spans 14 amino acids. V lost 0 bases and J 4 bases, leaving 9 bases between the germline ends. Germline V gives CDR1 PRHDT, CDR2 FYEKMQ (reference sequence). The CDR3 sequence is CASSLGDGFYGYTF. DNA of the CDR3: TGTGCCAGCAGCTTAGGGGACGGGTTCTATGGCTACACCTTC.

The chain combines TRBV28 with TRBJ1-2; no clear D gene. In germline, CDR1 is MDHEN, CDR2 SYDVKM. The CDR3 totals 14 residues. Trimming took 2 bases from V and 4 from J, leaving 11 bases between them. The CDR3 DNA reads TGTGCCAGCAGTTTACGGGGTTCGAGCTATGGCTACACCTTC. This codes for CASSLRGSSYGYTF.

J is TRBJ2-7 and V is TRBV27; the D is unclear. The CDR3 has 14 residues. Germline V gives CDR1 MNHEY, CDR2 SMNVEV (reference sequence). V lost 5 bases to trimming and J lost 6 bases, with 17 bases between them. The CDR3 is CASSALSNLREQYF. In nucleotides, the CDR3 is TGTGCCAGCAGTGCCTTGTCCAATTTGCGCGAGCAGTACTTC.

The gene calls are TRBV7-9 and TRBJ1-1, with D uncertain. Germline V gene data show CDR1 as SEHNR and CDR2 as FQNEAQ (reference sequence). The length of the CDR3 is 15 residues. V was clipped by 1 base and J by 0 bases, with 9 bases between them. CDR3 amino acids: CASSLGVNMNTEAFF. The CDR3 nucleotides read TGTGCCAGCAGCTTAGGAGTCAACATGAACACTGAAGCTTTCTTT.

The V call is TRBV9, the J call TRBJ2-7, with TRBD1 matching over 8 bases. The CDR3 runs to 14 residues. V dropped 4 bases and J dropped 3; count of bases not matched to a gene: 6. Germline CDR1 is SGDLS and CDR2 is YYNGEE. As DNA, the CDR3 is TGTGCCAGCAGCCCTCAACAGGGGGGCTACGAGCAGTACTTC. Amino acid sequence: CASSPQQGGYEQYF.